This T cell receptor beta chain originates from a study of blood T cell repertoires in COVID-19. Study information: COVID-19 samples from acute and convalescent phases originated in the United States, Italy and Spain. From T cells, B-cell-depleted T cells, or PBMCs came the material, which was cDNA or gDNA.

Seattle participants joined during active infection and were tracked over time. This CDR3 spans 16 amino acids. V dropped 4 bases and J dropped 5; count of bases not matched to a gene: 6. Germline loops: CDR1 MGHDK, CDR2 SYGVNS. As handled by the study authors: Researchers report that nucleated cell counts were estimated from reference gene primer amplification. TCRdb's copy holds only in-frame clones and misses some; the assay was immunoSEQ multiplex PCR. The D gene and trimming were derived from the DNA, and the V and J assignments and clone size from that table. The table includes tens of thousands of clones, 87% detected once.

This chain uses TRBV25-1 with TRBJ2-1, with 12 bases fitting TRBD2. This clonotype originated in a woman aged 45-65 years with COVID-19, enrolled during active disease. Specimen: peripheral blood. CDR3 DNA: TGTGCCAGCAGTGCCCGACTAGCGGGAGACGACAATGAGCAGTTCTTC. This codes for CASSARLAGDDNEQFF.